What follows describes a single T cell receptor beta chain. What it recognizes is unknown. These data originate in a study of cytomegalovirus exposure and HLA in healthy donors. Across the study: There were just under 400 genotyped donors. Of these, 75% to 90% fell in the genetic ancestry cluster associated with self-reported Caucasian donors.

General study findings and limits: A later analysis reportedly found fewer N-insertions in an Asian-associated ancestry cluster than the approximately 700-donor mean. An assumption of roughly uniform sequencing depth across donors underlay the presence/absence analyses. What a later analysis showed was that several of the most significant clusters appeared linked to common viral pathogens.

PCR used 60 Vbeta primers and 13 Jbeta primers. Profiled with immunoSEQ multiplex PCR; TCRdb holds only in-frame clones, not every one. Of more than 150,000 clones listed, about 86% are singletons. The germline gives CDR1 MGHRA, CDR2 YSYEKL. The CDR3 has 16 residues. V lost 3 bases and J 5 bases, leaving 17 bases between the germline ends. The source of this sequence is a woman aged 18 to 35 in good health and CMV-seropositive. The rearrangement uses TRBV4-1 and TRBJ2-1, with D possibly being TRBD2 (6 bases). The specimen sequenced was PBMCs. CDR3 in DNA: TGCGCCAGCAGCCACGGGGGTTCTTACATGGACAATGAGCAGTTCTTC. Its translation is CASSHGGSYMDNEQFF.